This TCR beta chain was profiled in a study of shared clonotypes between healthy human individuals. Overall study: Three CD4 naive, three CD4 memory, two CD8 naive and one CD8 memory plate were used per donor.

Splitting of each subset's genomic DNA was done evenly across several immunoSEQ plates. Produced via immunoSEQ multiplex PCR; TCRdb's table is partial and in-frame only. The profile shows over a million clones, 65% to 80% of them singletons. Recent acute infections and vaccinations were absent in the healthy HIV-negative adult donors. Concerning this clone itself: Its specificity is unknown.

This CDR3 spans 14 amino acids. CDR1 and CDR2 (germline): SGHDT, YYEEEE. Trimming stripped 1 base from V and 6 bases from J, with 13 bases between. Overall study results and limits: Relative to clonotypes present in all four donors, those not shared had lower generation probabilities.

The origin of this receptor is a man between 18 and 29 years old in good health. The V and J genes are TRBV5-6 and TRBJ1-1, with unresolved D. The material sequenced was memory CD4+ T cells sorted from blood. The subset denotes: CD45RA-negative fraction. CDR3 DNA sequence: TGTGCCAGCAGCTTGCGTCGGGTTAGTGCTGAAGCTTTCTTT. This translates into CASSLRRVSAEAFF.